This TCR beta chain was identified in a study of OX40 agonist ivuxolimab in advanced cancers. The wider study: Patients with prior anti-PD-1, anti-PD-L1 or anti-CTLA-4 therapy were eligible; 35% to 45% had some. Three patients had partial responses: one hepatocellular carcinoma, two cutaneous melanoma.

Assay used: immunoSEQ multiplex PCR; TCRdb lists only in-frame clones, some missing. The sample holds fewer than 85,000 clones; roughly 90% are singletons and the top ten take about 9.1%. The length of the CDR3 is 14 residues. CDR1 and CDR2 from the germline V gene are LNHDA and SQIVND (reference sequence). V was pared by 3 bases and J by 5 bases, with 13 bases between. The sequence derives from an adult with an advanced solid tumor such as melanoma, head and neck, liver or kidney cancer. The input for sequencing was CD4+ or CD8+ T cells sorted from blood, taken in a trial of the OX40 agonist ivuxolimab. The gene calls are TRBV19 and TRBJ2-5; D might be TRBD1 or TRBD2, each matching 6 bases. CDR3 in amino acids: CASSIIGGIETQYF. CDR3 nucleotide sequence: TGTGCCAGTAGTATTATAGGGGGGATTGAGACCCAGTACTTC.